This T cell receptor (beta chain) derives from a study of blood T cell repertoires in COVID-19. As for the study in general: Collection of acute and convalescent COVID-19 samples took place in the United States, Italy and Spain. The cDNA or gDNA used as material had been derived from T cells, B-cell-depleted T cells, or PBMCs.

Methods used by the authors: Amplified reference gene primers provided the basis for estimating nucleated cell counts. The assay was immunoSEQ multiplex PCR, and TCRdb's table has in-frame clones only and misses some. The V and J calls and the clone size are those of that table, but D and trimming were determined from the DNA. The sample yields about 190,000 clones, 70% to 90% seen once. This CDR3 comprises 13 residues. V gave up 4 bases and J gave up 8 bases, with 13 bases separating them. Germline V gene lookup returns CDR1 SGHRS and CDR2 YFSETQ. The sample taken for sequencing was peripheral blood. The gene calls are TRBV5-1 and TRBJ1-3; D is perhaps TRBD1 (6 bases). This TCR came from a man in his thirties or forties with acute or convalescent COVID-19. The CDR3 bases are TGCGCCAGCAGCCCCACAGGGTGGGACACCATATATTTT. This codes for CASSPTGWDTIYF.